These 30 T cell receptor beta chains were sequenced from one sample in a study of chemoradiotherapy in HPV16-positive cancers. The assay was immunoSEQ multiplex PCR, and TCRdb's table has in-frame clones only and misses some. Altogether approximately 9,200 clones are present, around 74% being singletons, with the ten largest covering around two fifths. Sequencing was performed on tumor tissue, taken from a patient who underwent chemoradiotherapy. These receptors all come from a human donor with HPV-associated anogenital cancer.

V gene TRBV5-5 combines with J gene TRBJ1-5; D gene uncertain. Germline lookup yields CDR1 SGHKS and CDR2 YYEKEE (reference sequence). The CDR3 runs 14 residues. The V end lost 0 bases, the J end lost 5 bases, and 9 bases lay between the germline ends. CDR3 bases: TGTGCCAGCAGCTTGGCCTGGGGAGATCAGCCCCAGCATTTT. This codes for CASSLAWGDQPQHF.

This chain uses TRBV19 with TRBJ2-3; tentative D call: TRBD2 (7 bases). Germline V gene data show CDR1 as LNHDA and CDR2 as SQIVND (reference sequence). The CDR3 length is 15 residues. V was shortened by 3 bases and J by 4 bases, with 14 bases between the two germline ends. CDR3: CASSIGGGGPDTQYF. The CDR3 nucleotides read TGTGCCAGTAGTATTGGTGGGGGGGGGCCAGATACGCAGTATTTT.

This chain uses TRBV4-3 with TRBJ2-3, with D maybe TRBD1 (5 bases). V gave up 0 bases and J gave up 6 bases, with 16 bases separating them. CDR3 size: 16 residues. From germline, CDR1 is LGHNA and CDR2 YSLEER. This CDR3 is CASSQESVAGPDTQYF. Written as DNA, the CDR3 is TGCGCCAGCAGCCAAGAATCGGTAGCAGGGCCCGATACGCAGTATTTT.

The DNA of the CDR3 is TGTGCCATCGGGGAGGGGTTGCAGGAAAAACTGTTTTTT. Translation: CAIGEGLQEKLFF. This rearrangement joins TRBV10-3 to TRBJ1-4, with a tentative D call TRBD1 (5 bases). The germline CDR1 and CDR2 sequences are ENHRY and SYGVKD. The V and J ends lost 8 bases and 8 bases respectively, with 15 bases between them. The CDR3 runs to 13 residues.

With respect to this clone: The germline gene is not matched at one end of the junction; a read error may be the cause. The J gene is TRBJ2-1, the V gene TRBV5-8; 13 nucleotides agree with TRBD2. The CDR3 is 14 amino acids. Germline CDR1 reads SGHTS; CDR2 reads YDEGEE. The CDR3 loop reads CASSPGLAGSPQVF. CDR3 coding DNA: TGTGCCAGCAGTCCGGGACTAGCGGGAAGTCCCCAAGTCTTC.

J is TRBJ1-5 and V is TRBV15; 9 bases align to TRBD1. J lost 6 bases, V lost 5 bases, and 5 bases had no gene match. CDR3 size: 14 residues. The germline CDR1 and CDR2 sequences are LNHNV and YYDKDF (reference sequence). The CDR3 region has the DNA TGTGCCACCAGCGGGACAGGGTCGCGTCAGCCCCAGCATTTT. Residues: CATSGTGSRQPQHF. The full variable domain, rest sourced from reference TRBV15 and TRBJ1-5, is DAMVIQNPRYQVTQFGKPVTLSCSQTLNHNVMYWYQQKSSQAPKLLFHYYDKDFNNEADTPDNFQSRRPNTSFCFLDIRSPGLGDTAMYLCATSGTGSRQPQHFGDGTRLSIL.

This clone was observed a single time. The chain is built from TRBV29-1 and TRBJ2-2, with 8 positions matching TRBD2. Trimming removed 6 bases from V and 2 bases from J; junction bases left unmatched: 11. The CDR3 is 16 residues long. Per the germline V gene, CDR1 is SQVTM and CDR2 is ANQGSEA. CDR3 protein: CSVNPSGGPNTGELFF. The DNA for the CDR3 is TGCAGCGTAAACCCATCGGGGGGGCCCAACACCGGGGAGCTGTTTTTT.

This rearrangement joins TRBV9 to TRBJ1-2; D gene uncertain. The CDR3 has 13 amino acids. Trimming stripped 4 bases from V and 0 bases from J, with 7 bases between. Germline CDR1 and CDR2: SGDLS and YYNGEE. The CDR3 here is CASSYYTNYGYTF. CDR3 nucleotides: TGTGCCAGCAGCTATTATACTAACTATGGCTACACCTTC.

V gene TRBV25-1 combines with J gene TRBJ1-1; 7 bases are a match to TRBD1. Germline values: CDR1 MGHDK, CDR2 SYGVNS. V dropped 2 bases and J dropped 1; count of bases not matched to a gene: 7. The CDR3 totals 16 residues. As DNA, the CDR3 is TGTGCCAGCAGTGAAAGAATAGGGGGCGGGAACACTGAAGCTTTCTTT. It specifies CASSERIGGGNTEAFF.

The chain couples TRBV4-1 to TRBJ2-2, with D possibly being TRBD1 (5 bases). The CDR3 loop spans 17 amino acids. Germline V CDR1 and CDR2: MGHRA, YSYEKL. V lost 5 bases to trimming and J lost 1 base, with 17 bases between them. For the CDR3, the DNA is TGCGCCAGCAGCTCGACCCCGAGTACAGGGAACACCGGGGAGCTGTTTTTT. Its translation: CASSSTPSTGNTGELFF.

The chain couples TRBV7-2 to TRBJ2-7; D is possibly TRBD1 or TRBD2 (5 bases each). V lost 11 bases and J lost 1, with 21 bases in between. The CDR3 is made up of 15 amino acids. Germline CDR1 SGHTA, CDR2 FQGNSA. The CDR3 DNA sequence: TGTGCCTGCCAGGGAGTCTTGGGAACTTCCTACGAGCAGTACTTC. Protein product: CACQGVLGTSYEQYF. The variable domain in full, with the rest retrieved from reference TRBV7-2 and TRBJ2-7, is GAGVSQSPSNKVTEKGKDVELRCDPISGHTALYWYRQSLGQGLEFLIYFQGNSAPDKSGLPSDRFSAERTGGSVSTLTIQRTQQEDSAVYLCACQGVLGTSYEQYFGPGTRLTVT.

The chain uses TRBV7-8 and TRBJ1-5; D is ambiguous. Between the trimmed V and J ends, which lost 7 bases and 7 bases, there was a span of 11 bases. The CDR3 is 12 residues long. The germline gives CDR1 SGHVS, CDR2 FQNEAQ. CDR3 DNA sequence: TGTGCCAGCACCCCCGGCGGACAGCCCCAGCATTTT. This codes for CASTPGGQPQHF.

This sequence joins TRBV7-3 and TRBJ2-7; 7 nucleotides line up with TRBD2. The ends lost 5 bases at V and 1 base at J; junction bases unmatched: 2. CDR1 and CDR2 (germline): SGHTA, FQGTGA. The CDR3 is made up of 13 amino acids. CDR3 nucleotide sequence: TGTGCCAGCAGCCCGGGGGGATCCTACGAGCAGTACTTC. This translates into CASSPGGSYEQYF.

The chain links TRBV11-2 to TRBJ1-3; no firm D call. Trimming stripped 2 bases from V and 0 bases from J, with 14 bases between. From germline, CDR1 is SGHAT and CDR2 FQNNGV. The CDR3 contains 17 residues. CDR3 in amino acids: CASSLHPLRSSGNTIYF. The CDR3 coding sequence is TGTGCCAGCAGCTTACATCCGTTACGGAGCTCTGGAAACACCATATATTTT.

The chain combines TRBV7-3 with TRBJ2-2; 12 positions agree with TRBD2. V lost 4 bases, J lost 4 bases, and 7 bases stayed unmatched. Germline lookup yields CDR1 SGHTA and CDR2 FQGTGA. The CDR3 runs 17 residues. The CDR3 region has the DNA TGTGCCAGCAGCTCCCGACTAGCGGGAGAGAGCACCGGGGAGCTGTTTTTT. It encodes CASSSRLAGESTGELFF. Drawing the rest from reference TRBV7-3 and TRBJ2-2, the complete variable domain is GAGVSQTPSNKVTEKGKYVELRCDPISGHTALYWYRQSLGQGPEFLIYFQGTGAADDSGLPNDRFFAVRPEGSVSTLKIQRTERGDSAVYLCASSSRLAGESTGELFFGEGSRLTVL.

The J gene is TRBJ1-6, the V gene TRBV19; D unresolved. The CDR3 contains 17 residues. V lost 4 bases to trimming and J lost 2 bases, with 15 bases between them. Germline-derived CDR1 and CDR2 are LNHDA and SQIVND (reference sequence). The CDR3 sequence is CASSKSGKVTYNSPLHF. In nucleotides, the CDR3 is TGTGCCAGTAGTAAGTCCGGGAAGGTAACCTATAATTCACCCCTCCACTTT.

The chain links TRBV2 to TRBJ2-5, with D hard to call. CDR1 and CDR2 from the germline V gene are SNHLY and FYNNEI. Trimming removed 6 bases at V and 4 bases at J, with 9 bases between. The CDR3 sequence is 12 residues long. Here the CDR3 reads CASRGQLETQYF. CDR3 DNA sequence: TGTGCCAGCAGGGGCCAATTAGAGACCCAGTACTTC.

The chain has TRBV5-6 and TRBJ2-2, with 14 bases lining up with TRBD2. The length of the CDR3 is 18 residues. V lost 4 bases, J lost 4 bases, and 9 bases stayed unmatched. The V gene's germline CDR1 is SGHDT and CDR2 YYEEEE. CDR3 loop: CASSPGLAGVVSTGELFF. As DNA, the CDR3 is TGTGCCAGCAGCCCGGGACTAGCGGGAGTGGTAAGCACCGGGGAGCTGTTTTTT.

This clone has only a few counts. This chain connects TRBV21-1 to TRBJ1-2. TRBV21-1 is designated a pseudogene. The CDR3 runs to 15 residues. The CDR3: CASSKGTAGGRGYTF. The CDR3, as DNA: TGTGCCAGCAGCAAGGGGACAGCGGGGGGAAGGGGCTACACCTTC.

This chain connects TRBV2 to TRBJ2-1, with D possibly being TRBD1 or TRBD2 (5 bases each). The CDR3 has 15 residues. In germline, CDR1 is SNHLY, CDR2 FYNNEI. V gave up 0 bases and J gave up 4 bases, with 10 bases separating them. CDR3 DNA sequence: TGTGCCAGCAGTGAAGCCGGGGCCCCATACAATGAGCAGTTCTTC. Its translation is CASSEAGAPYNEQFF.

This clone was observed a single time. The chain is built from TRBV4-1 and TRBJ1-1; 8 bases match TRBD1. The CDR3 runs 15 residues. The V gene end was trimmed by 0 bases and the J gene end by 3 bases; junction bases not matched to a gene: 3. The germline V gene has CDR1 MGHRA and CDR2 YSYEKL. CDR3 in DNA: TGCGCCAGCAGCCAAGAACCACAGGGGGACACTGAAGCTTTCTTT. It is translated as CASSQEPQGDTEAFF.

As DNA, the CDR3 is TGTGCCAGCAGTACTCTTGGGTATCGGAGCAATCAGCCCCAGCATTTT. Its protein is CASSTLGYRSNQPQHF. The rearrangement links TRBV28 to TRBJ1-5; D gene unclear. There are 16 residues in the CDR3. Germline CDR1 and CDR2: MDHEN and SYDVKM. The V and J ends lost 5 bases and 1 base respectively, with 15 bases between them.

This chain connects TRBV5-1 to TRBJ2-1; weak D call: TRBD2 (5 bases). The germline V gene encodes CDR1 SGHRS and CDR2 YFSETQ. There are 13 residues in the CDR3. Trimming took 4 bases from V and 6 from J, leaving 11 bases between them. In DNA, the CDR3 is TGCGCCAGCAGCCCGGGATTCCCCAATGAGCAGTTCTTC. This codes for CASSPGFPNEQFF.

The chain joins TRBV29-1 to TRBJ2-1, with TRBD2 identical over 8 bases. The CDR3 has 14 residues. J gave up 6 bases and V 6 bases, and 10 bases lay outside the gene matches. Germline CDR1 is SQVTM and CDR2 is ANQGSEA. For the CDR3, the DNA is TGCAGCGTCTTACTAGCGGAGACCCCCAATGAGCAGTTCTTC. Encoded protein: CSVLLAETPNEQFF.

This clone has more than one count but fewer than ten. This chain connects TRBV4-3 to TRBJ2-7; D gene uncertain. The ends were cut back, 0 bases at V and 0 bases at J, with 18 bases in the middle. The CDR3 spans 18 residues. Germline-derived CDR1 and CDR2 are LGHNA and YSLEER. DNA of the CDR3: TGCGCCAGCAGCCAAGATACCATATACCCACAATCCTCCTACGAGCAGTACTTC. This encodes CASSQDTIYPQSSYEQYF.

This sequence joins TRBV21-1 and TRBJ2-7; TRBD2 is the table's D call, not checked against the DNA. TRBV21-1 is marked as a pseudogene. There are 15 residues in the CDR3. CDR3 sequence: CASSKEFGLNYEQYF. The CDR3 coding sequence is TGTGCCAGCAGCAAAGAATTCGGACTAAACTACGAGCAGTACTTC.

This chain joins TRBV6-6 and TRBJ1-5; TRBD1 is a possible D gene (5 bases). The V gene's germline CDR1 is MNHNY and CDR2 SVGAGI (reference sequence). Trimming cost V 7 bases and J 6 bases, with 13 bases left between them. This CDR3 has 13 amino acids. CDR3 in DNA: TGTGCCAGCACCGGGGACCTCACTCAGCCCCAGCATTTT. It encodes CASTGDLTQPQHF.

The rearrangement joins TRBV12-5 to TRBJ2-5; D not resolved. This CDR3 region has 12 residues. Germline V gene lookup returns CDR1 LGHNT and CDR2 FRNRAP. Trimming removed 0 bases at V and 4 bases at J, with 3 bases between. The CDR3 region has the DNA TGTGCTAGTGGTTTGGTTACAGAGACCCAGTACTTC. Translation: CASGLVTETQYF.

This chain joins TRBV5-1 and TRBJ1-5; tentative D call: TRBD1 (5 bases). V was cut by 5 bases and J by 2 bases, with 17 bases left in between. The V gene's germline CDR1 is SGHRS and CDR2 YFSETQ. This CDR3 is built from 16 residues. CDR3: CASRLTGTPGNQPQHF. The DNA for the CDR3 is TGCGCCAGCAGATTAACCGGGACCCCAGGCAATCAGCCCCAGCATTTT.

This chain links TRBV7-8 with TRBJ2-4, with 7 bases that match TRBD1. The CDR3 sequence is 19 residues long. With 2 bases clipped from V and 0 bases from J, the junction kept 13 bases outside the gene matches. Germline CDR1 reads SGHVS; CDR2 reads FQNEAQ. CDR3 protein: CASSLKSWGQLSAKNIQYF. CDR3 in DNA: TGTGCCAGCAGCTTAAAGAGTTGGGGACAGCTATCAGCCAAAAACATTCAGTACTTC. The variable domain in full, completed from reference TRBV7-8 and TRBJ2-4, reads GAGVSQSPRYKVAKRGQDVALRCDPISGHVSLFWYQQALGQGPEFLTYFQNEAQLDKSGLPSDRFFAERPEGSVSTLKIQRTQQEDSAVYLCASSLKSWGQLSAKNIQYFGAGTRLSVL.